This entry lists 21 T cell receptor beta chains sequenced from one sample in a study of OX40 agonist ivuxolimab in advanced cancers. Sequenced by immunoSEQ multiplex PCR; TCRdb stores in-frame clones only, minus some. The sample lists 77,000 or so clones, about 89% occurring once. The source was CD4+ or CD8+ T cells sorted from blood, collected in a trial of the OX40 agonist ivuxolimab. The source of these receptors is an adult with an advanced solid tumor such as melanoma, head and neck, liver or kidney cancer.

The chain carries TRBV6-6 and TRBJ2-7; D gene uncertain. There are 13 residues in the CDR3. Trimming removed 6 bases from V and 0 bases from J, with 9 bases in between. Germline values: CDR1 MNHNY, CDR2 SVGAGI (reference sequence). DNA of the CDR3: TGTGCCAGCAGACCACAGAGCTCCTACGAGCAGTACTTC. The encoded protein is CASRPQSSYEQYF.

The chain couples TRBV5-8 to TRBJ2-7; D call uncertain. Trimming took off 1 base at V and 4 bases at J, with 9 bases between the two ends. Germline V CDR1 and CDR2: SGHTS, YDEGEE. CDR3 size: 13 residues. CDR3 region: CASSLNRNYEQYF. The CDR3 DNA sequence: TGTGCCAGCAGCTTGAACAGAAATTACGAGCAGTACTTC.

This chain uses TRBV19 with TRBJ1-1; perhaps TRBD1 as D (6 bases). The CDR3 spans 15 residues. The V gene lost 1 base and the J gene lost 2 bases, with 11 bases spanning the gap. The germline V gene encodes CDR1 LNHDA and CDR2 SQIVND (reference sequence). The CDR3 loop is CASSIASGGNTEAFF. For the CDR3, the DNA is TGTGCCAGTAGTATAGCGTCCGGGGGCAACACTGAAGCTTTCTTT. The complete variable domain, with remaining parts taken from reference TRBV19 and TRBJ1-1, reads DGGITQSPKYLFRKEGQNVTLSCEQNLNHDAMYWYRQDPGQGLRLIYYSQIVNDFQKGDIAEGYSVSREKKESFPLTVTSAQKNPTAFYLCASSIASGGNTEAFFGQGTRLTVV.

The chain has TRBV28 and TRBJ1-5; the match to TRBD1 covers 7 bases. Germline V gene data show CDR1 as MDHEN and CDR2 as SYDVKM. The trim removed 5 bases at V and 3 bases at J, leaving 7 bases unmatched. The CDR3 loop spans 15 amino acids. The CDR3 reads CASSPPGQYNQPQHF. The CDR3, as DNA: TGTGCCAGCAGTCCGCCGGGACAGTACAATCAGCCCCAGCATTTT. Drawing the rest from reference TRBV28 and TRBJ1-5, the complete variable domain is DVKVTQSSRYLVKRTGEKVFLECVQDMDHENMFWYRQDPGLGLRLIYFSYDVKMKEKGDIPEGYSVSREKKERFSLILESASTNQTSMYLCASSPPGQYNQPQHFGDGTRLSIL.

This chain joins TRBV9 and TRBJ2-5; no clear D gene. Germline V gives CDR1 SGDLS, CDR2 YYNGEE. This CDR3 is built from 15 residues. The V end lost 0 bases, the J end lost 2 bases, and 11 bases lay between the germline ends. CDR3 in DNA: TGTGCCAGCAGCGTAGCGCCGGACGGTCAAGAGACCCAGTACTTC. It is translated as CASSVAPDGQETQYF.

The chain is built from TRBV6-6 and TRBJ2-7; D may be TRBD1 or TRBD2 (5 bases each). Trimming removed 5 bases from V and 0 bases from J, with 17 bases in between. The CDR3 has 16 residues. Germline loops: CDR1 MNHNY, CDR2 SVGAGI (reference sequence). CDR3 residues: CASSPRGSGPSYEQYF. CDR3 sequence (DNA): TGTGCCAGCAGTCCCCGGGGCAGCGGCCCCTCCTACGAGCAGTACTTC.

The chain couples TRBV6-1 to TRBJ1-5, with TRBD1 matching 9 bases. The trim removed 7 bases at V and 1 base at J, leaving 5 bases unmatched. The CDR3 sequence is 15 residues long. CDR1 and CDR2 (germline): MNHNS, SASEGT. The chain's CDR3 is CASTEQGASNQPQHF. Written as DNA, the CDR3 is TGTGCCAGCACCGAACAGGGGGCGAGCAATCAGCCCCAGCATTTT.

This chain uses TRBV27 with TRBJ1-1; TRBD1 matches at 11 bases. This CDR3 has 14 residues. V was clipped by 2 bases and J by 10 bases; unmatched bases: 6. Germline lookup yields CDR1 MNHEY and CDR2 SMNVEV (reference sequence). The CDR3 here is CASSLGGQGAPAFF. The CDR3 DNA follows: TGTGCCAGCAGTTTAGGCGGACAGGGGGCGCCAGCTTTCTTT.

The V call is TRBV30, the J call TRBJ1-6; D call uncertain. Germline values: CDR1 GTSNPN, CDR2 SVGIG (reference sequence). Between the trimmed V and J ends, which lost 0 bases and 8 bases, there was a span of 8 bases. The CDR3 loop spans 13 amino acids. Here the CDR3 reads CAWSVGRDSPLHF. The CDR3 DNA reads TGTGCCTGGAGTGTAGGGAGAGATTCACCCCTCCACTTT. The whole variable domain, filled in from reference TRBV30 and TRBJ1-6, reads SQTIHQWPATLVQPVGSPLSLECTVEGTSNPNLYWYRQAAGRGLQLLFYSVGIGQISSEVPQNLSASRPQDRQFILSSKKLLLSDSGFYLCAWSVGRDSPLHFGNGTRLTVT.

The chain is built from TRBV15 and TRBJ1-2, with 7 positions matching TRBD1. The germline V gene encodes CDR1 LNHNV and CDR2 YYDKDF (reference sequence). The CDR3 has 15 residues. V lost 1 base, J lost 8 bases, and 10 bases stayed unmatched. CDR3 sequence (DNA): TGTGCCACCAGCAGAGCGGGACAGAGACATGACGGCTACACCTTC. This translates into CATSRAGQRHDGYTF.

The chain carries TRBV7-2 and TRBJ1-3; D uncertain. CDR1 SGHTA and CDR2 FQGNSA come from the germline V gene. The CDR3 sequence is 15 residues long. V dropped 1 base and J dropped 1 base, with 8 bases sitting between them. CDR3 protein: CASSLESGSGNTIYF. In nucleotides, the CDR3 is TGTGCCAGCAGCTTAGAATCGGGGTCTGGAAACACCATATATTTT.

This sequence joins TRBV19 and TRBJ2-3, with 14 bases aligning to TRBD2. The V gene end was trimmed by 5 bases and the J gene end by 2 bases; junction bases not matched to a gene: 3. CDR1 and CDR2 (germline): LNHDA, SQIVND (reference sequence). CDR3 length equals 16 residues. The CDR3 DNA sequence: TGTGCCAGTAGTCGGACTAGCGGGGGGCACACAGATACGCAGTATTTT. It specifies CASSRTSGGHTDTQYF.

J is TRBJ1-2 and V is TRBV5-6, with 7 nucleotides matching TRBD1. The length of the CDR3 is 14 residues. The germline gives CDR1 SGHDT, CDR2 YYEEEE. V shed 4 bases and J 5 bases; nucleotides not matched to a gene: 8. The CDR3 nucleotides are TGTGCCAGCAGCCCACCCGAGGGGGCGTATGGCTACACCTTC. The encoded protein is CASSPPEGAYGYTF.

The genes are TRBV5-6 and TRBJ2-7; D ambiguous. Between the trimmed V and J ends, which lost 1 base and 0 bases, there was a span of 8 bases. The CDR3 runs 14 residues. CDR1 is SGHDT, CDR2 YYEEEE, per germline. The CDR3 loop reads CASSLQVSSYEQYF. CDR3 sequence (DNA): TGTGCCAGCAGCTTGCAGGTTAGCTCCTACGAGCAGTACTTC.

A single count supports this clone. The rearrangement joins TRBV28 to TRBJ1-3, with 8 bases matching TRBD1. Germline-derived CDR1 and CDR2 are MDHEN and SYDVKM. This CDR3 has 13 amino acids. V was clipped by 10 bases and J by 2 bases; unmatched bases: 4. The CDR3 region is CATLTGAGNTIYF. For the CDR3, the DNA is TGTGCCACCCTGACAGGGGCTGGAAACACCATATATTTT.

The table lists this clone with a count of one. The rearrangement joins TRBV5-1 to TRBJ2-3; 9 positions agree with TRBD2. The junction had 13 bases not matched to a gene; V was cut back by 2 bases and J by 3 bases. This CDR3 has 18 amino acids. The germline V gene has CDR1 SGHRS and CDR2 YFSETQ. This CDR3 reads CASSFETSGSKLTDTQYF. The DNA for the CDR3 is TGCGCCAGCAGCTTTGAGACTAGCGGATCCAAGTTGACAGATACGCAGTATTTT.

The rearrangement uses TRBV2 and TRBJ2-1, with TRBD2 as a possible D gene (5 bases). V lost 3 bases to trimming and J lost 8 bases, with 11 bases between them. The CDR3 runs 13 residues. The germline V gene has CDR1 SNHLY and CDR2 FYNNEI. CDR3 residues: CASSEASIYEQFF. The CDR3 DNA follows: TGTGCCAGCAGTGAGGCTAGCATCTATGAGCAGTTCTTC. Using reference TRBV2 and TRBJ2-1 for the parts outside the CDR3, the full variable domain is EPEVTQTPSHQVTQMGQEVILRCVPISNHLYFYWYRQILGQKVEFLVSFYNNEISEKSEIFDDQFSVERPDGSNFTLKIRSTKLEDSAMYFCASSEASIYEQFFGPGTRLTVL.

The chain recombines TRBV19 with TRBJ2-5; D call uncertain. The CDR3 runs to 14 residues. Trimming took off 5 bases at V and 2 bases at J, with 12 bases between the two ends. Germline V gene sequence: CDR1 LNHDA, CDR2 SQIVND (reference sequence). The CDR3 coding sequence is TGTGCCAGTAGTCGGCAGATAATACAAGAGACCCAGTACTTC. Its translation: CASSRQIIQETQYF.

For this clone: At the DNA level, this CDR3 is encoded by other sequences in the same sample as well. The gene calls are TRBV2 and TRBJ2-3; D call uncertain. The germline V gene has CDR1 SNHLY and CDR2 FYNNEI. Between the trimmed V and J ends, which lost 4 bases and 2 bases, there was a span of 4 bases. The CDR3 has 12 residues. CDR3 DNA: TGTGCCAGCAGTGCCGTCACAGATACGCAGTATTTT. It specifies CASSAVTDTQYF.

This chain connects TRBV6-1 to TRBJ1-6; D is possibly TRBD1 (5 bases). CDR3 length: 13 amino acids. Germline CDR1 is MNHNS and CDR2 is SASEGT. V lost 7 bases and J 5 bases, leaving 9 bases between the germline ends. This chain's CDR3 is CASTYRNNSPLHF. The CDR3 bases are TGTGCCAGCACTTACAGGAATAATTCACCCCTCCACTTT.

This chain's CDR3 is CASRSVVEAFF. The CDR3 bases are TGTGCCAGCAGGTCCGTGGTTGAAGCTTTCTTT. The chain couples TRBV25-1 to TRBJ1-1, with D unclear. V lost 6 bases, J lost 7 bases, and 9 bases lay in between. The CDR3 runs 11 residues. Germline CDR1 is MGHDK and CDR2 is SYGVNS. Based on the CDR3 plus reference TRBV25-1 and TRBJ1-1, the full variable domain is EADIYQTPRYLVIGTGKKITLECSQTMGHDKMYWYQQDPGMELHLIHYSYGVNSTEKGDLSSESTVSRIRTEHFPLTLESARPSHTSQYLCASRSVVEAFFGQGTRLTVV.